A few counts support the clone carrying this TCR beta chain. Its antigen remains unidentified. These data are taken from a study of post-analysis software for immune sequencing data. Study conclusions and caveats: When patients were compared with controls, 5 or 6 TRBV segments were more frequent, TRBV5-6, TRBV5-1 and TRBV20-1 among them.

Libraries were made from TCR beta cDNA, and they carried unique molecular identifiers. T cells numbering roughly 0.85 to 11 million gave rise to roughly 550,000 cDNA molecules. From the PCR reads, TCRdb called clonotypes with MiXCR, one entry per CDR3 protein. The sample consists of roughly 620,000 distinct CDR3 sequences, 44% of them appearing once. The CDR3 runs to 12 residues. Germline lookup yields CDR1 MNHEY and CDR2 SVGEGT. The ends lost 4 bases at V and 10 bases at J; junction bases unmatched: 7. The sequence was collected from a girl aged 5-17 years with multiple sclerosis. The rearrangement joins TRBV6-2 or TRBV6-3 to TRBJ2-7, with 7 nucleotides matching TRBD1. The sample taken for sequencing was blood. The CDR3 sequence: CASSLDRSPQYF. The CDR3 DNA follows: TGTGCCAGCAGTTTGGACAGGAGTCCCCAGTACTTC.